Given below is one TCR beta chain in context. The data are from a study of cytomegalovirus exposure and HLA in healthy donors. Between the trimmed V and J ends, which lost 0 bases and 6 bases, there was a span of 3 bases. Germline V gene lookup returns CDR1 MGHDK and CDR2 SYGVNS. The CDR3 contains 11 residues. These donors, healthy bone marrow donors, were studied. PCR employed 60 Vbeta and 13 Jbeta primers. Here immunoSEQ multiplex PCR was the method, and the copy in TCRdb shows in-frame clones only, minus some. The table lists some 240,000 clones, over 90% of them singletons. The rearrangement uses TRBV25-1 and TRBJ2-7; D gene unclear. The sequencing sample was made of PBMCs. The clonotype was recovered from a girl between 2 and 10 years old in good health and CMV-seronegative. The CDR3 loop is CASSEYREQYF. The CDR3 DNA is TGTGCCAGCAGTGAATACCGCGAGCAGTACTTC.